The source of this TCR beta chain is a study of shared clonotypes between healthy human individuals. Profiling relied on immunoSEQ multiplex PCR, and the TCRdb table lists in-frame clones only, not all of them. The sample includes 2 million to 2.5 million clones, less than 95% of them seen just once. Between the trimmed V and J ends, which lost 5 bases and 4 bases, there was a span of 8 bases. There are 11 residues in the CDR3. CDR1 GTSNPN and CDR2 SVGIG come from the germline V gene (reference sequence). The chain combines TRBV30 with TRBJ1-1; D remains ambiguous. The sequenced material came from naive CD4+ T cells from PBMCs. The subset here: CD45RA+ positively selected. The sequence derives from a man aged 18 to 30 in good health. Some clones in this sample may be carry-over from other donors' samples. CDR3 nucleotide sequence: TGTGCCTGGGGAGATGGCACTGAAGCTTTCTTT. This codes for CAWGDGTEAFF.